This TCR beta chain was sequenced in a study of cytomegalovirus exposure and HLA in healthy donors. Study at large: Researchers previously reported finding fewer than 140 million unique TCR beta sequences from around 200 million T cells.

Regarding the study as a whole: Cytomegalovirus status was reportedly diagnosed by the classifier with high specificity and sensitivity. As a later analysis showed, several of the most significant clusters appeared to be linked to common viral pathogens.

Of note for this clone: Its antigen remains unknown.

Vbeta (60) and Jbeta (13) primers were used in the PCR. Profiled with immunoSEQ multiplex PCR; TCRdb holds only in-frame clones, not every one. The sample table includes about 160,000 clones. This sequence originates from a man between 25 and 39 years old in good health and CMV-seronegative. Sequencing used PBMCs.

CDR3 bases: TGTGCCAGTAGTACCGAACAGGGGTGGAATCAGCCCCAGCATTTT. Its translation: CASSTEQGWNQPQHF. The chain employs TRBV19 and TRBJ1-5, with 7 bases fitting TRBD1. The CDR3 is made up of 15 amino acids. Unmatched junction bases numbered 7, after V lost 4 bases and J lost 4 bases. Germline V lookup: CDR1 LNHDA, CDR2 SQIVND (reference sequence).